The clone carrying this T cell receptor (beta chain) occurred many times. This entry belongs to a study of T-cell reconstitution after alpha-beta-depleted transplantation in children. Unique molecular identifiers featured in how the TCRbeta library was prepared. TCRdb re-called the PCR reads with MiXCR, one entry per CDR3 protein. The table includes around 270,000 distinct CDR3 sequences, 9.5% to 13% detected once. V was pared by 4 bases and J by 2 bases, with 13 bases of the junction left unmatched. Germline CDR1 WSHSY, CDR2 SAAADI. The CDR3 has 18 amino acids. This sequence originates from a boy in the first two years of life with acute myeloid leukemia, due to receive a stem cell transplant. The gene calls are TRBV10-2 and TRBJ1-2, with 10 nucleotides matching TRBD1. The input for sequencing was PBMCs, taken before TCRalphabeta/CD19-depleted stem cell transplant. Here the CDR3 reads CASSGRPGTGDGNYGYTF. CDR3 nucleotides: TGCGCCAGCAGTGGACGACCCGGGACAGGGGACGGGAACTATGGCTACACCTTC.